The clone carrying this T cell receptor (beta chain) was counted a few times. The antigen remains unidentified. TCRdb used MiXCR to reprocess the RACE reads, holding one entry per CDR3 protein. The sample has fewer than 200,000 distinct CDR3 sequences, roughly 30% seen once; the top ten hold roughly 3%. Specified time point: pre-sensitization, week 0. Treatment given: therapeutic diphenylcyclopropenone sensitization with weekly scalp DPC. These data come from a study of human T cells and chemical hapten exposure. Study-level points and caveats: Counts of expanded TCRs (at PT1) showed a positive correlation with patch test score. TCRs at high frequency, those above 1 in 1000, did not change with DPC sensitization.

The TCR originated in a woman under 40 with alopecia areata. Some clones in this sample may be carry-over from other donors' samples. The sample in question was whole blood, obtained in connection with sensitization to the hapten diphenylcyclopropenone (DPC).

The CDR3 coding sequence is TGCGCCAGCAGCTTAGTACCCGAATTACAGGGCCGGGAGCAGTTCTTC. It encodes CASSLVPELQGREQFF. This sequence joins TRBV5-1 and TRBJ2-1; D perhaps matches TRBD1 (6 bases). Trimming took 2 bases from V and 10 from J, leaving 22 bases between them. The CDR3 spans 16 residues. Germline loops: CDR1 SGHRS, CDR2 YFSETQ. The variable domain in full, completed from reference TRBV5-1 and TRBJ2-1, reads KAGVTQTPRYLIKTRGQQVTLSCSPISGHRSVSWYQQTPGQGLQFLFEYFSETQRNKGNFPGRFSGRQFSNSRSEMNVSTLELGDSALYLCASSLVPELQGREQFFGPGTRLTVL.